The clone carrying this T cell receptor beta chain has at least ten counts. What it recognizes is unknown. The data are from a study of regulatory T cells in long-lasting Graves disease. Overall study context: Graves' patients with a new diagnosis had received antithyroid drugs under 3 months. Study results and limitations: Peripheral blood alone, not thyroid tissue, underwent study.

The V gene's germline CDR1 is GTSNPN and CDR2 SVGIG (reference sequence). This CDR3 is 11 amino acids long. V was trimmed by 1 base and J by 7 bases, leaving 7 bases between them. Both iRepertoire HTBI primers and Arm-PCR of CDR3 regions were used to build the TCR beta libraries. One entry per CDR3 protein results from TCRdb running MiXCR on the multiplex PCR reads. This sample has approximately 400,000 distinct CDR3 sequences, with 15% to 19% found just once. Time point described: newly diagnosed GD, antithyroid drugs for less than 3 months. The TCR library used RNA extracted from PBMCs. Guidelines of the American Thyroid Association were used to diagnose Graves' disease.

This receptor was identified in a female donor with Graves disease. The source material was peripheral blood mononuclear cells (PBMCs), sampled at new diagnosis, from a patient treated with antithyroid drugs. V and J are TRBV30 and TRBJ2-5, with D unclear. CDR3 DNA sequence: TGTGCCTGGAGTGGACCAGGGACCCAGTACTTC. Residues: CAWSGPGTQYF. The variable domain in full, completed from reference TRBV30 and TRBJ2-5, reads SQTIHQWPATLVQPVGSPLSLECTVEGTSNPNLYWYRQAAGRGLQLLFYSVGIGQISSEVPQNLSASRPQDRQFILSSKKLLLSDSGFYLCAWSGPGTQYFGPGTRLLVL.